This TCR beta chain was captured in a study of cytomegalovirus exposure and HLA in healthy donors. About the research overall: Later, an analysis reported that the 95 to 150 validation repertoires had used the same platform as the 500 to 800 first-cohort repertoires.

V was pared by 10 bases and J by 2 bases, with 9 bases of the junction left unmatched. The CDR3 length is 14 residues. Germline loops: CDR1 LNHDA, CDR2 SQIVND (reference sequence). While the first cohort had over 650 subjects, the donors belonged to the separate validation cohort of about 130 subjects. General study findings and limits: The study found most TCR sequences rare, yet found some public TCRs in many donors. The tendency of first-cohort TCR clusters to co-occur in the roughly 130 validation repertoires emerged from a later analysis.

Here immunoSEQ multiplex PCR was the method, and the copy in TCRdb shows in-frame clones only, minus some. Among 150,000 to 200,000 clones listed, roughly 96% were seen once. As to this clone: Its antigen remains unknown.

The receptor was isolated from a woman aged 18-30 years in good health and CMV-seronegative. This chain connects TRBV19 to TRBJ2-7; 9 bases are shared with TRBD1. Specimen: PBMCs. The CDR3 bases are TGTGCCACCAAGGGAGGACAGGGGCCCTACGAGCAGTACTTC. Its translation is CATKGGQGPYEQYF. Combining the CDR3 with reference TRBV19 and TRBJ2-7 gives the whole variable domain DGGITQSPKYLFRKEGQNVTLSCEQNLNHDAMYWYRQDPGQGLRLIYYSQIVNDFQKGDIAEGYSVSREKKESFPLTVTSAQKNPTAFYLCATKGGQGPYEQYFGPGTRLTVT.